These T cell receptor beta chains were read from a single sample in a study of early T cells in non-severe SARS-CoV-2 infection. Each CDR3 protein gets one entry after TCRdb re-called the 5' RACE reads with MiXCR. Of some 38,000 distinct CDR3 sequences in the sample, over 3.5% are singletons; the top ten hold about 17%. Input material: whole blood. The origin of the receptors is an adult who was a healthcare worker with PCR-confirmed SARS-CoV-2 infection or an uninfected control (not recorded which). Each CDR3 is given with its conserved first and last residue. Each record gives: V gene, D gene, clone size, J gene, CDR3 protein, CDR3 DNA. A D gene is named only where the DNA matches it firmly. A row's size may be missing; if present it is once, few, many or a size class.

v_call: TRBV5-4; d_call: TRBD1; clone_size: many; j_call: TRBJ1-1; cdr3_aa: CASSLRRGDEAFF; cdr3_nt: TGTGCCAGCAGCTTACGCAGGGGGGATGAAGCTTTCTTT
v_call: TRBV4-1; d_call: .; clone_size: many; j_call: TRBJ1-5; cdr3_aa: CASSQTLGQPQHF; cdr3_nt: TGCGCCAGCAGCCAAACGCTCGGTCAGCCCCAGCATTTT
v_call: TRBV9; d_call: .; clone_size: many; j_call: TRBJ2-3; cdr3_aa: CASSVSERIADTQYF; cdr3_nt: TGTGCCAGCAGCGTGAGCGAGAGGATCGCGGATACGCAGTATTTT
v_call: TRBV6-1; d_call: .; clone_size: many; j_call: TRBJ1-1; cdr3_aa: CASSEGKNTEAFF; cdr3_nt: TGTGCCAGCAGTGAAGGGAAGAACACTGAAGCTTTCTTT
v_call: TRBV6-1; d_call: .; clone_size: many; j_call: TRBJ2-7; cdr3_aa: CASSATLRGQYF; cdr3_nt: TGTGCCAGCAGTGCCACCCTCCGGGGGCAGTACTTC
v_call: TRBV4-1; d_call: TRBD1; clone_size: many; j_call: TRBJ1-6; cdr3_aa: CASSQPTGLSSPLHF; cdr3_nt: TGCGCCAGCAGCCAGCCGACAGGGTTAAGTTCACCCCTCCACTTT
v_call: TRBV20-1; d_call: .; clone_size: many; j_call: TRBJ2-5; cdr3_aa: CSASAQQETQYF; cdr3_nt: TGCAGTGCAAGTGCGCAGCAAGAGACCCAGTACTTC
v_call: TRBV7-9; d_call: .; clone_size: many; j_call: TRBJ1-1; cdr3_aa: CASSFGDTEAFF; cdr3_nt: TGTGCCAGCAGCTTTGGGGACACTGAAGCTTTCTTT
v_call: TRBV12-3/TRBV12-4; d_call: TRBD1; clone_size: few; j_call: TRBJ2-2; cdr3_aa: CASSLGQSGELFF; cdr3_nt: TGTGCCAGCAGCCTGGGACAGTCCGGGGAGCTGTTTTTT
v_call: TRBV10-1; d_call: .; clone_size: many; j_call: TRBJ2-3; cdr3_aa: CASSISTDTQYF; cdr3_nt: TGCGCCAGCAGCATTAGCACAGATACGCAGTATTTT
v_call: TRBV5-1; d_call: TRBD2; clone_size: many; j_call: TRBJ2-3; cdr3_aa: CASSFGSGGDTQYF; cdr3_nt: TGCGCCAGCAGCTTCGGTAGCGGGGGAGATACGCAGTATTTT
v_call: TRBV7-2; d_call: .; clone_size: many; j_call: TRBJ2-5; cdr3_aa: CASTQGAGGRETQYF; cdr3_nt: TGTGCCAGCACCCAGGGCGCTGGGGGGCGAGAGACCCAGTACTTC
v_call: TRBV10-3; d_call: .; clone_size: .; j_call: TRBJ1-2; cdr3_aa: CATRRDKGSNYGYTF; cdr3_nt: TGTGCCACCAGACGGGACAAGGGTTCCAATTATGGCTACACCTTC
v_call: TRBV18; d_call: .; clone_size: many; j_call: TRBJ1-6; cdr3_aa: CASSPYPGVFSPLHF; cdr3_nt: TGTGCCAGCTCACCCTATCCAGGGGTTTTTTCACCCCTCCACTTT
v_call: TRBV4-1; d_call: .; clone_size: many; j_call: TRBJ2-7; cdr3_aa: CASSQVLPEYEQYF; cdr3_nt: TGCGCCAGCAGCCAAGTGCTTCCAGAGTACGAGCAGTACTTC
v_call: TRBV7-2; d_call: .; clone_size: many; j_call: TRBJ2-7; cdr3_aa: CASSLNGGRSSYEQYF; cdr3_nt: TGTGCCAGCAGCCTCAACGGGGGAAGGAGCTCCTACGAGCAGTACTTC
v_call: TRBV2; d_call: .; clone_size: many; j_call: TRBJ1-1; cdr3_aa: CASSVTAMNTEAFF; cdr3_nt: TGTGCCAGCAGTGTGACAGCCATGAACACTGAAGCTTTCTTT
v_call: TRBV2; d_call: .; clone_size: many; j_call: TRBJ2-7; cdr3_aa: CASTTGTYEQYF; cdr3_nt: TGTGCCAGTACGACAGGTACCTACGAGCAGTACTTC
v_call: TRBV9; d_call: .; clone_size: many; j_call: TRBJ2-1; cdr3_aa: CASSPGSNNEQFF; cdr3_nt: TGTGCCAGCTCCCCAGGGTCTAACAATGAGCAGTTCTTC
v_call: TRBV12-3/TRBV12-4; d_call: TRBD2; clone_size: many; j_call: TRBJ2-5; cdr3_aa: CASSRTSGFQETQYF; cdr3_nt: TGTGCCAGCAGCCGGACTAGCGGTTTTCAAGAGACCCAGTACTTC
v_call: TRBV12-3/TRBV12-4; d_call: .; clone_size: few; j_call: TRBJ2-4; cdr3_aa: CASRPPGHGAKNIQYF; cdr3_nt: TGTGCCAGCAGACCCCCAGGTCACGGAGCCAAAAACATTCAGTACTTC
v_call: TRBV5-1; d_call: TRBD1; clone_size: many; j_call: TRBJ2-1; cdr3_aa: CASSVGQGPYNEQFF; cdr3_nt: TGCGCCAGCAGCGTGGGACAGGGGCCCTACAATGAGCAGTTCTTC
v_call: TRBV7-3; d_call: .; clone_size: .; j_call: TRBJ2-5; cdr3_aa: CASSPDLGGETQYF; cdr3_nt: TGTGCCAGCAGCCCCGACTTGGGCGGGGAGACCCAGTACTTC
v_call: TRBV7-6; d_call: .; clone_size: many; j_call: TRBJ2-1; cdr3_aa: CASSLYGPGSYNEQFF; cdr3_nt: TGTGCCAGCAGCTTATATGGCCCCGGCTCCTACAATGAGCAGTTCTTC
v_call: TRBV4-1; d_call: .; clone_size: many; j_call: TRBJ2-2; cdr3_aa: CASSQEETATGELFF; cdr3_nt: TGCGCCAGCAGCCAAGAAGAAACAGCCACCGGGGAGCTGTTTTTT
v_call: TRBV6-6; d_call: .; clone_size: .; j_call: TRBJ2-2; cdr3_aa: CASSYQTDTGELFF; cdr3_nt: TGTGCCAGCAGTTATCAGACTGACACCGGGGAGCTGTTTTTT
v_call: TRBV12-3/TRBV12-4; d_call: .; clone_size: many; j_call: TRBJ1-2; cdr3_aa: CASSLIGVGYTF; cdr3_nt: TGTGCCAGCAGTCTAATTGGGGTAGGCTACACCTTC
v_call: TRBV20-1; d_call: TRBD2; clone_size: .; j_call: TRBJ2-3; cdr3_aa: CSASPRGGASTDTQYF; cdr3_nt: TGCAGTGCTAGTCCGCGGGGGGGTGCTAGCACAGATACGCAGTATTTT
v_call: TRBV10-2; d_call: .; clone_size: .; j_call: TRBJ2-7; cdr3_aa: CASSVGPYEQYF; cdr3_nt: TGCGCCAGCAGTGTCGGCCCCTACGAGCAGTACTTC
v_call: TRBV18; d_call: .; clone_size: many; j_call: TRBJ2-1; cdr3_aa: CASSPFDPHADNEQFF; cdr3_nt: TGTGCCAGCTCACCATTTGACCCTCACGCTGACAATGAGCAGTTCTTC